A single sample gave rise to the 20 T cell receptor beta chains below, sequenced in a study of Ad26.COV2.S vaccination and SARS-CoV-2 variants. Regarding treatment: about 20 received Ad26.COV2.S at low or high dose, single or two shots; roughly five received placebo; per-sample allocation not given. Vaccine and placebo recipients were sampled on day 63 after the first injection. Some clones are missing from TCRdb's copy, which holds only in-frame ones; the method was immunoSEQ multiplex PCR. The data contain around 450,000 clones, 88% of them singletons. The sequences come from peripheral blood, collected in a trial of Ad26.COV2.S vaccine versus placebo. The receptors stem from a person aged 18-65 years who received the Ad26.COV2.S COVID-19 vaccine or a placebo.

This clone was found a few times. The chain combines TRBV1 with TRBJ1-5. TRBV1 is deemed a pseudogene. The CDR3 totals 18 residues. The CDR3 sequence: CTSSQDRAGREDNQPQHF. CDR3 DNA sequence: TGCACCAGCAGCCAAGATCGGGCAGGGAGGGAGGACAATCAGCCCCAGCATTTT.

CDR3 sequence: CASHSGTYNEQFF. CDR3 nucleotide sequence: TGTGCCAGCCACTCTGGCACCTACAATGAGCAGTTCTTC. This sequence joins TRBV6-5 and TRBJ2-1; no definite D call. The CDR3 runs 13 residues. Germline V CDR1 and CDR2: MNHEY, SVGAGI. V shed 8 bases and J shed 2 bases, with 10 bases lying between them.

This chain uses TRBV14 with TRBJ1-3, with TRBD1 as a possible D gene (5 bases). The CDR3 spans 15 residues. Germline V gene data show CDR1 as SGHDN and CDR2 as FVKESK. V gave up 3 bases and J gave up 0 bases, with 9 bases separating them. The CDR3 is CASSQGLSSGNTIYF. The CDR3 DNA follows: TGTGCCAGCAGCCAGGGACTGAGCTCTGGAAACACCATATATTTT.

The chain carries TRBV5-5 and TRBJ1-2; unclear D gene. Trimming shortened V by 0 bases and J by 5 bases, and 8 bases separated the two germline ends. Germline lookup yields CDR1 SGHKS and CDR2 YYEKEE (reference sequence). The CDR3 spans 13 residues. The CDR3: CASSLVGIYGYTF. CDR3 DNA sequence: TGTGCCAGCAGCTTGGTAGGGATTTATGGCTACACCTTC. Full variable domain (remainder filled in from reference TRBV5-5 and TRBJ1-2): DAGVTQSPTHLIKTRGQQVTLRCSPISGHKSVSWYQQVLGQGPQFIFQYYEKEERGRGNFPDRFSARQFPNYSSELNVNALLLGDSALYLCASSLVGIYGYTFGSGTRLTVV.

CDR3 nucleotide sequence: TGCGCCAGCAGTGAGCAGGGGATGTGGCAGTTCTTC. It codes for CASSEQGMWQFF. The chain combines TRBV10-2 with TRBJ2-1; possible D gene TRBD1, 6 bases. CDR3 length equals 12 residues. Germline CDR1 WSHSY, CDR2 SAAADI. The V end was cut by 2 bases, the J end by 12 bases, with 11 bases between.

CDR3 sequence: CASSEPARIYGYTF. CDR3 DNA: TGTGCCAGCAGTGAACCTGCCCGAATTTATGGCTACACCTTC. V is TRBV6-1 and J is TRBJ1-2; D gene ambiguous. The length of the CDR3 is 14 residues. V shed 2 bases and J shed 5 bases, with 12 bases lying between them. Germline V gene lookup returns CDR1 MNHNS and CDR2 SASEGT.

J is TRBJ1-6 and V is TRBV5-1, with TRBD1 matching over 7 bases. Germline CDR1 reads SGHRS; CDR2 reads YFSETQ. V shed 4 bases, J shed 5 bases, and the junction held 12 bases outside the gene matches. CDR3 length: 17 amino acids. CDR3 DNA sequence: TGCGCCAGCAGCCCCAGGGGGGGCAGGGGGGATAATTCACCCCTCCACTTT. This encodes CASSPRGGRGDNSPLHF.

This rearrangement joins TRBV6-2 or TRBV6-3 to TRBJ2-7; D is unresolved. This CDR3 is built from 12 residues. The germline CDR1 and CDR2 sequences are MNHEY and SVGEGT. The ends were cut back, 5 bases at V and 2 bases at J, with 7 bases in the middle. The CDR3 DNA follows: TGTGCCAGCAGTCCCCACGCCTACGAGCAGTACTTC. Its protein is CASSPHAYEQYF.

This clone was picked up a small number of times. The V and J genes are TRBV30 and TRBJ1-2; TRBD1 aligns across 8 bases. This CDR3 is built from 11 residues. CDR1 and CDR2 (germline): GTSNPN, SVGIG (reference sequence). V gave up 8 bases and J gave up 6 bases; unmatched junction bases: 5. The CDR3: CATYRGNGYTF. Here the CDR3 DNA reads TGTGCCACATACAGGGGGAATGGCTACACCTTC.

The genes are TRBV2 and TRBJ1-2; D gene unclear. CDR1 and CDR2 from the germline V gene are SNHLY and FYNNEI. V gave up 0 bases and J gave up 7 bases, with 18 bases separating them. The CDR3 loop spans 16 amino acids. The CDR3 loop is CASSEARTVIRVGYTF. In DNA form, the CDR3 reads TGTGCCAGCAGTGAAGCTAGGACCGTCATCCGGGTTGGCTACACCTTC.

The chain joins TRBV5-4 to TRBJ1-2; 11 bases match TRBD1. Germline CDR1 and CDR2: SGHNT and YYREEE (reference sequence). Trimming took 6 bases from V and 1 from J; bases not matched to a gene: 8. The CDR3 length is 16 residues. The CDR3 DNA reads TGTGCCAGCATCTCGGGACAGGGGGGATTTAACTATGGCTACACCTTC. This sequence encodes CASISGQGGFNYGYTF.

The CDR3 loop is CASSEAGTSTDTQYF. In nucleotides, the CDR3 is TGTGCCAGCAGTGAAGCTGGCACTAGCACAGATACGCAGTATTTT. J is TRBJ2-3 and V is TRBV2; D is undetermined. This CDR3 region has 15 residues. Germline V gene data show CDR1 as SNHLY and CDR2 as FYNNEI. Between the trimmed V and J ends, which lost 0 bases and 0 bases, there was a span of 7 bases.

The rearrangement links TRBV5-6 to TRBJ2-2, with D possibly being TRBD1 (7 bases). The CDR3 runs 12 residues. V was cut by 4 bases and J by 9 bases, with 10 bases left in between. Germline V lookup: CDR1 SGHDT, CDR2 YYEEEE. In nucleotides, the CDR3 is TGTGCCAGCAGCGGAGGGGGCTGGGAGCTGTTTTTT. Its translation: CASSGGGWELFF.

The chain employs TRBV28 and TRBJ2-7; a weak D match, TRBD2 (6 bases). The germline V and J ends were trimmed by 3 bases and 3 bases, with 12 bases remaining between them. The CDR3 has 14 residues. The germline CDR1 and CDR2 sequences are MDHEN and SYDVKM. CDR3 protein: CASSFGGQNYEQYF. In DNA, the CDR3 is TGTGCCAGCAGTTTTGGAGGGCAGAACTACGAGCAGTACTTC.

The J gene is TRBJ1-1, the V gene TRBV11-3, with unresolved D. V lost 0 bases and J lost 8, with 10 bases in between. Germline loops: CDR1 SGHNT, CDR2 YENEEA. The CDR3 loop spans 13 amino acids. The CDR3 is CASSLDLTGEAFF. CDR3 nucleotides: TGTGCCAGCAGCTTAGATCTAACGGGAGAAGCTTTCTTT.

The CDR3, as DNA: TGCAGCGTTGAAGATCATTCGGGCCGGACCCAGTACTTC. Amino acid sequence: CSVEDHSGRTQYF. The chain uses TRBV29-1 and TRBJ2-5, with D uncertain. This CDR3 is built from 13 residues. With 0 bases removed from V and 7 bases from J, the gap between germline ends came to 12 bases. Germline V gives CDR1 SQVTM, CDR2 ANQGSEA.

The DNA for the CDR3 is TGCGCCAGCAGTGGACTAGCGGGGACCCCAAAATCCTCCTACAATGAGCAGTTCTTC. It translates to CASSGLAGTPKSSYNEQFF. V gene TRBV10-2 combines with J gene TRBJ2-1, with 11 nucleotides matching TRBD2. Trimming cost V 4 bases and J 0 bases; bases outside gene matches: 11. This CDR3 region has 19 residues. CDR1 and CDR2 from the germline V gene are WSHSY and SAAADI.

The CDR3 region is CASSEAGITGELFF. CDR3 DNA: TGTGCCAGCAGTGAAGCGGGCATCACCGGGGAGCTGTTTTTT. The V gene is TRBV6-1, the J gene TRBJ2-2; no reliable D call. Between the trimmed V and J ends, which lost 0 bases and 4 bases, there was a span of 6 bases. Per the germline V gene, CDR1 is MNHNS and CDR2 is SASEGT. The CDR3 consists of 14 residues.

This clone has more than one count but fewer than ten. This rearrangement joins TRBV9 to TRBJ1-3; no firm D call. Germline CDR1 and CDR2: SGDLS and YYNGEE. The ends were cut back, 4 bases at V and 2 bases at J, with 13 bases in the middle. The CDR3 totals 15 residues. Written as DNA, the CDR3 is TGTGCCAGCAGCCGAGAGGGATATACTGGAAACACCATATATTTT. Its protein product is CASSREGYTGNTIYF. Supplemented by reference TRBV9 and TRBJ1-3, the full variable domain reads DSGVTQTPKHLITATGQRVTLRCSPRSGDLSVYWYQQSLDQGLQFLIQYYNGEERAKGNILERFSAQQFPDLHSELNLSSLELGDSALYFCASSREGYTGNTIYFGEGSWLTVV.

With respect to this clone: The sample carries other DNA sequences with the same CDR3. This sequence joins TRBV19 and TRBJ1-1; D gene unclear. Trimming stripped 1 base from V and 2 bases from J, with 2 bases between. From germline, CDR1 is LNHDA and CDR2 SQIVND (reference sequence). This CDR3 is built from 12 residues. CDR3 region: CASSIGNTEAFF. DNA for the CDR3: TGTGCCAGTAGTATAGGTAACACTGAAGCTTTCTTT.